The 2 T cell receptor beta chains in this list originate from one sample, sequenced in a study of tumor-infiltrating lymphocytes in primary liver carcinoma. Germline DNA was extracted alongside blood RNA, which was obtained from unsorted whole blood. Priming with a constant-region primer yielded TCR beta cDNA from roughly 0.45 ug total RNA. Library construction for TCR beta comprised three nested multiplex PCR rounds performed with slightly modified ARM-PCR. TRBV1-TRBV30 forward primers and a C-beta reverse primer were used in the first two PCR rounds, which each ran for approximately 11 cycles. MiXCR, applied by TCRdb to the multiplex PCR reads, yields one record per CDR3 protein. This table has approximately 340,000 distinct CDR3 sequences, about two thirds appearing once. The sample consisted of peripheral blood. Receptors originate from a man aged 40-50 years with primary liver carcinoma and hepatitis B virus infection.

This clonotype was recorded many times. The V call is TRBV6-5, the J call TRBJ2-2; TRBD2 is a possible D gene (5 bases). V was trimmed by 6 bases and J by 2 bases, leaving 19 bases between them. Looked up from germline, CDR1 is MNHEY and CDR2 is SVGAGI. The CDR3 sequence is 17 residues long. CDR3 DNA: TGTGCCAGCAGCGAATTCAGGTCCGGAGGTAACACCGGGGAGCTGTTTTTT. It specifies CASSEFRSGGNTGELFF.

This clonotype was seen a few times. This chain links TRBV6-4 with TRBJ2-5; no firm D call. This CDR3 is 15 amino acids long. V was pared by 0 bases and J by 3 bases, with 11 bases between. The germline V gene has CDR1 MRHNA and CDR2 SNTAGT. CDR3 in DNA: TGTGCCAGCAGTGACTCAGCATCCTCCGAAGAGACCCAGTACTTC. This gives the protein CASSDSASSEETQYF.